One T cell receptor beta chain is described in this entry. Under the authors' procedure: From reference gene primer amplification, estimates of nucleated cell counts were derived. TCRdb's table, derived via immunoSEQ multiplex PCR, lists solely in-frame clones and lacks some. From that table come the V and J calls and clone size; the DNA was used to work out D and trimming. Of over 100,000 clones detected, approximately 84% appear once; the ten largest clones hold 3.5% to 5.5%. The V gene end was trimmed by 5 bases and the J gene end by 11 bases; junction bases not matched to a gene: 10. Germline V gives CDR1 SEHNR, CDR2 FQNEAQ (reference sequence). The CDR3 covers 13 residues. The data were obtained in a study of blood T cell repertoires in COVID-19.

What was sequenced was peripheral blood. This TCR derives from a human donor in a cohort sampled during active COVID-19. This chain joins TRBV7-9 and TRBJ1-1; 8 bases line up with TRBD1. The CDR3 here is CASSMRTGITAFF. In DNA, the CDR3 is TGTGCCAGCAGCATGCGGACAGGGATTACGGCTTTCTTT.